The entry below gives a single T cell receptor beta chain sequence along with its context. Its antigen is currently unknown. These data come from a study of T cell responses to AZD1222 COVID-19 vaccine. The overall study: Second-dose intervals near 4 or 12 weeks were combined.

CDR3 length: 15 amino acids. Germline V gene lookup returns CDR1 SGHTA and CDR2 FQGNSA. Trimming cost V 3 bases and J 3 bases, with 12 bases left between them. Profiled with immunoSEQ multiplex PCR; TCRdb holds only in-frame clones, not every one. The table includes about 120,000 clones, 80% to 90% detected once. Study-level points and caveats: Within unmutated variant regions lay the reported targets of nearly half of spike-specific TCRs.

This sample comprised peripheral blood, obtained on day 0 of AZD1222 vaccination. V gene TRBV7-2 combines with J gene TRBJ1-5; TRBD1 is a possible D gene (5 bases). The TCR originated in an adult in good health. The CDR3 spells CASSFDDSFNQPQHF. The CDR3 DNA reads as TGTGCCAGCAGCTTTGATGACAGTTTCAATCAGCCCCAGCATTTT.